The clone carrying this T cell receptor (beta chain) was detected many times. The germline gives CDR1 SGHTA, CDR2 FQGNSA. V shed 1 base and J shed 2 bases, with 9 bases lying between them. The CDR3 sequence is 14 residues long. Reasons for excluding patients were uncontrolled infection, other autoimmune disease, pregnancy or lactation. Diagnosis relied on clinical symptoms, serum thyroxine and TRAb, thyroid ultrasound and orbital computed tomography. The sample is drawn from a study of T cells in Graves' hyperthyroidism and ophthalmopathy. RNA transcripts yielded amplified TCR beta CDR3 regions. Carried out on the TCR CDR3, a first-round RT-PCR used the HTBI primer set. TCRdb processed the multiplex PCR reads anew with MiXCR; each CDR3 protein has one entry. The sample has roughly 93,000 distinct CDR3 sequences, roughly 49% seen once.

This sequence was found in a woman between 35 and 50 years old with Graves' hyperthyroidism. The rearrangement links TRBV7-2 to TRBJ2-7; D is undetermined. What was sequenced was blood. CDR3 in DNA: TGTGCCAGCAGCTTAGTCCCTCACACCTACGAGCAGTACTTC. Its translation is CASSLVPHTYEQYF.